These 21 T cell receptor beta chains were all obtained from the same sample, sequenced in a study of vaccination and CD4 T cells after COVID-19. Time point: late sampling 161 to 241 days after vaccination in three convalescent patients. Treatment in this sample: approximately nine-day PBMC culture with coronavirus spike peptide pools or control peptides (ViraFEST assay). These TCRs are of unknown antigen specificity. Cultured CD4+ T-cell DNA underwent Oncomine TCR Beta short-read sequencing. TCRdb reanalysed the PCR reads using MiXCR and keeps one entry per CDR3 protein. The sample has about 21,000 distinct CDR3 sequences; roughly 50% are singletons. The input for sequencing was CD4+ T cells from blood, cultured in vitro, taken about 7 months after SARS-CoV-2 vaccination. These TCRs come from a human donor who had recovered from COVID-19.

This clonotype has just one count. V and J are TRBV7-9 and TRBJ2-5, with D uncertain. Trimming removed 4 bases from V and 4 bases from J, with 13 bases in between. CDR1 and CDR2 from the germline V gene are SEHNR and FQNEAQ (reference sequence). This CDR3 comprises 14 residues. The DNA for the CDR3 is TGTGCCAGCAGCTACCATGGGCCACCAGAGACCCAGTACTTC. Amino acids: CASSYHGPPETQYF.

V gene TRBV11-3 combines with J gene TRBJ2-3; TRBD2 agrees at 10 bases. Germline V gene sequence: CDR1 SGHNT, CDR2 YENEEA. V dropped 5 bases and J dropped 3; count of bases not matched to a gene: 5. The CDR3 has 15 amino acids. CDR3 amino acids: CASSDGTSATDTQYF. CDR3 bases: TGTGCCAGCAGCGACGGGACTAGCGCGACAGATACGCAGTATTTT.

The V gene is TRBV19, the J gene TRBJ1-2; D call uncertain. Germline lookup yields CDR1 LNHDA and CDR2 SQIVND (reference sequence). This CDR3 region has 12 residues. Trimming removed 5 bases from V and 7 bases from J, with 11 bases in between. In DNA, the CDR3 is TGTGCCAGTAGTTCCCGGGATGTTGGCTACACCTTC. As protein: CASSSRDVGYTF.

The chain carries TRBV24-1 and TRBJ2-1; TRBD2 matches 7 bases. Germline V CDR1 and CDR2: KGHDR, SFDVKD. The CDR3 covers 14 residues. The V gene end was trimmed by 5 bases and the J gene end by 0 bases; junction bases not matched to a gene: 0. The CDR3 region is CATSGGGSYNEQFF. CDR3 sequence (DNA): TGTGCCACCAGTGGGGGGGGCTCCTACAATGAGCAGTTCTTC.

This clonotype was observed a handful of times. The J gene is TRBJ1-2, the V gene TRBV7-9, with a possible D match to TRBD1 (6 bases). V was trimmed by 5 bases and J by 7 bases, leaving 11 bases between them. The germline V gene has CDR1 SEHNR and CDR2 FQNEAQ (reference sequence). There are 12 residues in the CDR3. CDR3 in DNA: TGTGCCAGCAGCACACCCAGGGGTGGCTACACCTTC. Encoded protein: CASSTPRGGYTF. Full variable domain (remainder filled in from reference TRBV7-9 and TRBJ1-2): DTGVSQNPRHKITKRGQNVTFRCDPISEHNRLYWYRQTLGQGPEFLTYFQNEAQLEKSRLLSDRFSAERPKGSFSTLEIQRTEQGDSAMYLCASSTPRGGYTFGSGTRLTVV.

This clonotype has more than one count but fewer than ten. This sequence joins TRBV20-1 and TRBJ2-5; 7 bases map to TRBD2. CDR3 size: 14 residues. V was pared by 0 bases and J by 5 bases, with 6 bases of the junction left unmatched. CDR1 and CDR2 (germline): DFQATT, SNEGSKA (reference sequence). The CDR3 DNA is TGCAGTGCTAGAGATAGGCGGGAGAGGGAGACCCAGTACTTC. Protein sequence: CSARDRRERETQYF.

This clonotype has only a few counts. The chain has TRBV20-1 and TRBJ1-5; D is undetermined. This CDR3 is built from 12 residues. CDR1 DFQATT and CDR2 SNEGSKA come from the germline V gene (reference sequence). Trimming removed 3 bases at V and 3 bases at J, with 6 bases between. The CDR3 loop is CSASRNNQPQHF. The CDR3 DNA sequence: TGCAGTGCTAGTCGAAACAATCAGCCCCAGCATTTT.

The J gene is TRBJ2-5, the V gene TRBV7-8; D possibly corresponds to TRBD1 (5 bases). V was cut by 5 bases and J by 5 bases, with 9 bases left in between. This CDR3 has 12 amino acids. The germline gives CDR1 SGHVS, CDR2 FQNEAQ. In nucleotides, the CDR3 is TGTGCCAGCAGCAGGGGCTCTGAGACCCAGTACTTC. Translating it yields CASSRGSETQYF.

The gene calls are TRBV10-3 and TRBJ1-2; 7 bases map to TRBD1. V gave up 4 bases and J gave up 3 bases; unmatched junction bases: 5. The germline CDR1 and CDR2 sequences are ENHRY and SYGVKD. CDR3 length: 14 amino acids. This chain's CDR3 is CAISADRVDYGYTF. The CDR3 region has the DNA TGTGCCATCAGTGCCGACAGGGTGGACTATGGCTACACCTTC.

V is TRBV7-9 and J is TRBJ1-2, with 10 bases lining up with TRBD1. Germline CDR1 is SEHNR and CDR2 is FQNEAQ (reference sequence). V shed 3 bases, J shed 6 bases, and the junction held 4 bases outside the gene matches. This CDR3 is 14 amino acids long. This chain's CDR3 is CASSFGQGGNGYTF. CDR3 nucleotide sequence: TGTGCCAGCAGCTTCGGACAGGGGGGAAATGGCTACACCTTC.

The CDR3 DNA follows: TGCAGTGCTGGAACACAGCCCCTTGAAGCTTTCTTT. This translates into CSAGTQPLEAFF. The chain employs TRBV20-1 and TRBJ1-1; no reliable D call. CDR3 size: 12 residues. Germline-derived CDR1 and CDR2 are DFQATT and SNEGSKA (reference sequence). Trimming left V 5 bases short and J 7 bases short, with 14 bases between.

The gene calls are TRBV2 and TRBJ1-1; D is uncertain. V lost 2 bases and J lost 7, with 8 bases in between. CDR3 length: 12 amino acids. Germline V CDR1 and CDR2: SNHLY, FYNNEI. This chain's CDR3 is CASSELTGEAFF. The CDR3 bases are TGTGCCAGCAGTGAATTGACCGGTGAAGCTTTCTTT.

The chain recombines TRBV6-1 with TRBJ1-2; no clear D gene. V was cut by 6 bases and J by 5 bases, with 19 bases left in between. This CDR3 region has 15 residues. Germline CDR1 reads MNHNS; CDR2 reads SASEGT. This CDR3 reads CASSPNVPEGYGYTF. CDR3 in DNA: TGTGCCAGCAGCCCTAACGTCCCGGAAGGATATGGCTACACCTTC.

This chain's CDR3 is CASSQGPTGGNYGYTF. The CDR3 DNA sequence: TGCGCCAGCAGCCAAGGGCCCACAGGGGGCAACTATGGCTACACCTTC. V is TRBV4-3 and J is TRBJ1-2; 9 bases map to TRBD1. J gave up 2 bases and V 1 base, and 5 bases lay outside the gene matches. The germline V gene has CDR1 LGHNA and CDR2 YSLEER. This CDR3 has 16 residues.

There are a few counts of this clonotype. The rearrangement links TRBV24-1 to TRBJ2-5; 14 bases fit TRBD2. This CDR3 comprises 16 residues. Trimming took 12 bases from V and 3 from J; bases not matched to a gene: 11. Germline V gene lookup returns CDR1 KGHDR and CDR2 SFDVKD. In DNA form, the CDR3 reads TGTGCCGTCAAGGGACCGGGACTAGCGGGAGAAGAGACCCAGTACTTC. Protein: CAVKGPGLAGEETQYF.

Written as DNA, the CDR3 is TGTGCCACCAGCAGAGATCTCAGGGAGCCCCAGCATTTT. Encoded protein: CATSRDLREPQHF. This chain uses TRBV15 with TRBJ1-5; the D gene is possibly TRBD1 (5 bases). This CDR3 is built from 13 residues. V was pared by 0 bases and J by 8 bases, with 8 bases between. CDR1 and CDR2 from the germline V gene are LNHNV and YYDKDF (reference sequence).

This chain links TRBV2 with TRBJ1-5, with a tentative D call TRBD1 (5 bases). The ends were cut back, 6 bases at V and 5 bases at J, with 14 bases in the middle. The CDR3 runs 14 residues. Germline values: CDR1 SNHLY, CDR2 FYNNEI. CDR3 residues: CASRGGEGYQPQHF. DNA for the CDR3: TGTGCCAGCAGGGGGGGTGAGGGTTATCAGCCCCAGCATTTT.

This clonotype was seen more than once but under ten times. The chain couples TRBV20-1 to TRBJ2-3; tentatively, D is TRBD1 (5 bases). The germline V and J ends were trimmed by 0 bases and 4 bases, with 11 bases remaining between them. CDR1 and CDR2 from the germline V gene are DFQATT and SNEGSKA (reference sequence). The CDR3 loop spans 14 amino acids. The CDR3 loop is CSARDIRGADTQYF. The DNA for the CDR3 is TGCAGTGCTAGAGATATAAGGGGTGCAGATACGCAGTATTTT.

The chain links TRBV6-2 or TRBV6-3 to TRBJ2-1; D is unresolved. Germline V lookup: CDR1 MNHEY, CDR2 SVGEGT. Trimming cost V 0 bases and J 5 bases, with 8 bases left between them. There are 14 residues in the CDR3. This CDR3 reads CASSYSVENNEQFF. In nucleotides, the CDR3 is TGTGCCAGCAGTTACTCTGTCGAGAACAATGAGCAGTTCTTC.

Here the CDR3 reads CASSSVQPGQGNTIYF. The CDR3 coding sequence is TGTGCCAGCAGCTCCGTACAACCGGGACAAGGAAACACCATATATTTT. This chain uses TRBV7-9 with TRBJ1-3, with D maybe TRBD1 (6 bases). This CDR3 has 16 amino acids. Trimming pared 4 bases from V and 4 bases from J, leaving 17 bases between. Germline V gene data show CDR1 as SEHNR and CDR2 as FQNEAQ (reference sequence).

The rearrangement joins TRBV7-2 to TRBJ2-7; D is unclear. This CDR3 region has 13 residues. Per the germline V gene, CDR1 is SGHTA and CDR2 is FQGNSA. The V and J ends lost 5 bases and 5 bases respectively, with 13 bases between them. Here the CDR3 reads CASSTRGGNEQYF. In nucleotides, the CDR3 is TGTGCCAGCAGCACCAGAGGTGGGAACGAGCAGTACTTC.